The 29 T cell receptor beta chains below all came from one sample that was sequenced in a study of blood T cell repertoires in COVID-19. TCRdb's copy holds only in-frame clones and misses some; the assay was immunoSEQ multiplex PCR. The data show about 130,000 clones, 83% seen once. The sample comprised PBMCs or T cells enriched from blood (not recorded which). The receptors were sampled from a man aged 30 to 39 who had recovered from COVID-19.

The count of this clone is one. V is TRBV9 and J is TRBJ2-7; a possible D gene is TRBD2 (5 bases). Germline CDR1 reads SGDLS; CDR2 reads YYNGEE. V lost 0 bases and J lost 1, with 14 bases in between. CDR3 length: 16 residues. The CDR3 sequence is CASSVDWGERSYEQYF. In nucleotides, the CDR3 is TGTGCCAGCAGCGTAGATTGGGGAGAGAGATCCTACGAGCAGTACTTC. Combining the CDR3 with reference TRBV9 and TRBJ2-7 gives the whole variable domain DSGVTQTPKHLITATGQRVTLRCSPRSGDLSVYWYQQSLDQGLQFLIQYYNGEERAKGNILERFSAQQFPDLHSELNLSSLELGDSALYFCASSVDWGERSYEQYFGPGTRLTVT.

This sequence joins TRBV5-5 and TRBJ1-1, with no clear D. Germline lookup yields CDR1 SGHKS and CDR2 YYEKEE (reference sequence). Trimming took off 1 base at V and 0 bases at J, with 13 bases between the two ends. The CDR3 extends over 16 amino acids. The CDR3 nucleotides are TGTGCCAGCAGCTTGCGGGGAATATATATGAACACTGAAGCTTTCTTT. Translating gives CASSLRGIYMNTEAFF.

CDR3 DNA sequence: TGTGCCAGCAACCCTGGGAGTCGAGGAGAGCAGTTCTTC. It codes for CASNPGSRGEQFF. This chain connects TRBV7-2 to TRBJ2-1; a possible D gene is TRBD2 (5 bases). This CDR3 is 13 amino acids long. V lost 7 bases and J lost 10, with 17 bases in between. Germline lookup yields CDR1 SGHTA and CDR2 FQGNSA.

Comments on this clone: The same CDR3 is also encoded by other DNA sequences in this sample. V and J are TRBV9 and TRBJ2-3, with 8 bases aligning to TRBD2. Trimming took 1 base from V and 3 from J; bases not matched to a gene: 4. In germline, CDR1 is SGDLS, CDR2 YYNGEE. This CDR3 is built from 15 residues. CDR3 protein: CASSVSGGRTDTQYF. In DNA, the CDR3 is TGTGCCAGCAGCGTAAGTGGCGGGAGGACAGATACGCAGTATTTT.

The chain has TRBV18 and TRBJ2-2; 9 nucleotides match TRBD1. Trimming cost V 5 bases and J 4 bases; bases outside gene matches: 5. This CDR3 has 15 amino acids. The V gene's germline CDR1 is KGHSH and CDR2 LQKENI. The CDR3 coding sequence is TGTGCCAGCTCAGGGACAGGGTCCGGCACCGGGGAGCTGTTTTTT. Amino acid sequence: CASSGTGSGTGELFF.

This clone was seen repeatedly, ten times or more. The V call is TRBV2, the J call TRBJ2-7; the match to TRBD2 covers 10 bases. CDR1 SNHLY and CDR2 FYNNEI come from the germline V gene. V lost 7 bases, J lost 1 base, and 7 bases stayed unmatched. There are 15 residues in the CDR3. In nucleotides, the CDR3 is TGTGCCAGCACGATGACTAGCGGGCTGTCCTACGAGCAGTACTTC. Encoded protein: CASTMTSGLSYEQYF. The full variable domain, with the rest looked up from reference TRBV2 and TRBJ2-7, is EPEVTQTPSHQVTQMGQEVILRCVPISNHLYFYWYRQILGQKVEFLVSFYNNEISEKSEIFDDQFSVERPDGSNFTLKIRSTKLEDSAMYFCASTMTSGLSYEQYFGPGTRLTVT.

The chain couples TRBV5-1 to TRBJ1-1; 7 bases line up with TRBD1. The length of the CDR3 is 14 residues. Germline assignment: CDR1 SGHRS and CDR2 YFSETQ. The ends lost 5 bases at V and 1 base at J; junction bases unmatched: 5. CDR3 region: CASRPGQTNTEAFF. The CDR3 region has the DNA TGCGCCAGCAGACCGGGACAGACGAACACTGAAGCTTTCTTT.

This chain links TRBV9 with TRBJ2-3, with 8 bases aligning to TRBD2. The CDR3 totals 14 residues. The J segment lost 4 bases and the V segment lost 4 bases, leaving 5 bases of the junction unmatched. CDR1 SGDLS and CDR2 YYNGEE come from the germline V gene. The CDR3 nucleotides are TGTGCCAGCAGCAACGGGGGGGCGGCAGATACGCAGTATTTT. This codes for CASSNGGAADTQYF.

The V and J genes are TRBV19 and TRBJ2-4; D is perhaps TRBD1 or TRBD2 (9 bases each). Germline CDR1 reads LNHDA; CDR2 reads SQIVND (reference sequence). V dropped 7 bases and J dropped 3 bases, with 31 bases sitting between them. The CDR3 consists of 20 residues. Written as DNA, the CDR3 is TGTGCCAGTAACAGGGGGCTCGCGGGAGGGCCCCTATCCGGCAAAAACATTCAGTACTTC. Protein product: CASNRGLAGGPLSGKNIQYF.

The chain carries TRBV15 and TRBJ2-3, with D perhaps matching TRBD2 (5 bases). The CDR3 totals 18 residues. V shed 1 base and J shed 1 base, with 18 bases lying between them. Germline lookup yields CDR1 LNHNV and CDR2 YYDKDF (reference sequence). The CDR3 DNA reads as TGTGCCACCAGCAGAGGTACGGCGGGCGCCCCCCGCACAGATACGCAGTATTTT. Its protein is CATSRGTAGAPRTDTQYF.

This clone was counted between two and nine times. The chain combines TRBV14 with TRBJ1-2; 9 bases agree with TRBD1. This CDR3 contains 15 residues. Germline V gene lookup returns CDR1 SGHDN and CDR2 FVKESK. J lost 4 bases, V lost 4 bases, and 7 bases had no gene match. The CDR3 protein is CASSPGTGMLYGYTF. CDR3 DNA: TGTGCCAGCAGCCCCGGGACAGGGATGCTCTATGGCTACACCTTC.

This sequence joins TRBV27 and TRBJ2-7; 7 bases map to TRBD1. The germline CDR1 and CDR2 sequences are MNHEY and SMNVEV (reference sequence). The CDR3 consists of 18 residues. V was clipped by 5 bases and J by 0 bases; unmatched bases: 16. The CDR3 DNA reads TGTGCCAGCAGTGTCCATCCCCGACAGGGTGTCAACTCCTACGAGCAGTACTTC. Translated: CASSVHPRQGVNSYEQYF.

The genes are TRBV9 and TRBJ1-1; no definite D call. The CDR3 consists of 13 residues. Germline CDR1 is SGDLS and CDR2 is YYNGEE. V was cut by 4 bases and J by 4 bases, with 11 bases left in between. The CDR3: CASSPTPGTEAFF. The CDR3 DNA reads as TGTGCCAGCAGCCCGACCCCAGGCACTGAAGCTTTCTTT.

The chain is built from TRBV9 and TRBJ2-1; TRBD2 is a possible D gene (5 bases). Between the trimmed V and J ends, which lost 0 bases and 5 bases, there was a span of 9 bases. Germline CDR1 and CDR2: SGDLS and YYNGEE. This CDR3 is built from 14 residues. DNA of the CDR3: TGTGCCAGCAGCGTAGCTGGGAGAAACAATGAGCAGTTCTTC. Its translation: CASSVAGRNNEQFF.

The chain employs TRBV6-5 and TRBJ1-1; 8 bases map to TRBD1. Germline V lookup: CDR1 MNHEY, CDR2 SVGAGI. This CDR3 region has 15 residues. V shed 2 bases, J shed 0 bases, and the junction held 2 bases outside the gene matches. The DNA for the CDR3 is TGTGCCAGCAGTTACGGGACAGGAGTGAACACTGAAGCTTTCTTT. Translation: CASSYGTGVNTEAFF.

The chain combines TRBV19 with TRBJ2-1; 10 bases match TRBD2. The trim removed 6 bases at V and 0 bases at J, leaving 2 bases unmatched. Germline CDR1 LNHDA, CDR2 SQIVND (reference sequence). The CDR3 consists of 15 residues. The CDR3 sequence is CASRPSGSSYNEQFF. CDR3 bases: TGTGCCAGTAGACCTAGCGGGAGCTCCTACAATGAGCAGTTCTTC.

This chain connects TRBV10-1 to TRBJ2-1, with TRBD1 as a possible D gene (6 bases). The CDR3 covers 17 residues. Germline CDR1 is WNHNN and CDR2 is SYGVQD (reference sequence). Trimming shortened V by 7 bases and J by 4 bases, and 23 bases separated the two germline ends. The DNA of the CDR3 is TGCGCCAGCAAGACAGGTCTAGGACGGCCGGTATACAATGAGCAGTTCTTC. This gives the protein CASKTGLGRPVYNEQFF.

CDR3 residues: CASSSGNLNEKLFF. The CDR3, as DNA: TGTGCCAGCAGCTCAGGGAATCTCAATGAAAAACTGTTTTTT. The rearrangement links TRBV7-9 to TRBJ1-4; weak D call: TRBD1 (5 bases). Germline V gene data show CDR1 as SEHNR and CDR2 as FQNEAQ (reference sequence). V lost 4 bases and J 5 bases, leaving 11 bases between the germline ends. The CDR3 sequence is 14 residues long.

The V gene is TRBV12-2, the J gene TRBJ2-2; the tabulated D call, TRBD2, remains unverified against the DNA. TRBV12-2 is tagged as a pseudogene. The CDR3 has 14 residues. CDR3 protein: CASRLEPGTGELFF. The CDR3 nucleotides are TGTGCAAGTCGCTTAGAGCCGGGTACCGGGGAGCTGTTTTTT.

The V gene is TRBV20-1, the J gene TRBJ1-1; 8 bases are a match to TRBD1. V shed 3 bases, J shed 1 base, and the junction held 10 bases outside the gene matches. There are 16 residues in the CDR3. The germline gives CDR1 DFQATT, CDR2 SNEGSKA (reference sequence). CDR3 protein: CSASRNRGAGNTEAFF. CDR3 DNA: TGCAGTGCTAGTCGGAACAGGGGGGCGGGGAACACTGAAGCTTTCTTT.

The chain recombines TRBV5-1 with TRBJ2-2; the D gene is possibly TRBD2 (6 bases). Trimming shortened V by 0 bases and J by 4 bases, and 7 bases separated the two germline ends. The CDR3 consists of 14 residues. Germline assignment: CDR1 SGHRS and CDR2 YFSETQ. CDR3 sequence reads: CASSLGDFTGELFF. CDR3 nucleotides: TGCGCCAGCAGCTTGGGGGACTTCACCGGGGAGCTGTTTTTT.

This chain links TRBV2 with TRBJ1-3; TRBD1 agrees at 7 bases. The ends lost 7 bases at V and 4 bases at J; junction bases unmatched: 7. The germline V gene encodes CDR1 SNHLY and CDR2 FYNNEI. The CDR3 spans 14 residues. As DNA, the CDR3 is TGTGCCAGCACCGAGGGGGCGGGGGGAAACACCATATATTTT. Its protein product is CASTEGAGGNTIYF.

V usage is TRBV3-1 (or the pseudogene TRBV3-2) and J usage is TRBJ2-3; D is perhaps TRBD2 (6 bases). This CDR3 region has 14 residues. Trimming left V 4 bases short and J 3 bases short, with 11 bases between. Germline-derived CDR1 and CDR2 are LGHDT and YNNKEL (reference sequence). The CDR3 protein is CASSRGVTTDTQYF. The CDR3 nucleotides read TGTGCCAGCAGCCGCGGGGTGACTACAGATACGCAGTATTTT.

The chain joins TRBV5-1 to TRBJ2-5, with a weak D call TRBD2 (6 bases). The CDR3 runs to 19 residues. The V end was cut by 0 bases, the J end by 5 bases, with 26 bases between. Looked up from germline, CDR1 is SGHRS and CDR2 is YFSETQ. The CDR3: CASSLAPPAGSGVEETQYF. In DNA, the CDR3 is TGCGCCAGCAGCTTGGCCCCGCCCGCGGGGAGTGGGGTAGAGGAGACCCAGTACTTC.

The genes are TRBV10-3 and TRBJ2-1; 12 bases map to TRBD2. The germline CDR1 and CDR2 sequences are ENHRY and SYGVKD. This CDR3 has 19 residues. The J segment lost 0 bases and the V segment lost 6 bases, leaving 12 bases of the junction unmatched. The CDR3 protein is CAIRETSGSTDGSYNEQFF. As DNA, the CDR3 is TGTGCCATCAGGGAGACTAGCGGGAGTACCGATGGCTCCTACAATGAGCAGTTCTTC.

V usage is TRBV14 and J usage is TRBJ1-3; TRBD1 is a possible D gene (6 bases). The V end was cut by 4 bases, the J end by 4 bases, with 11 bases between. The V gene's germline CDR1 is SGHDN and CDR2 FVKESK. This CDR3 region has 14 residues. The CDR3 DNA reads TGTGCCAGCAGCCCTAGGACAGCCGGAAACACCATATATTTT. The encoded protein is CASSPRTAGNTIYF.

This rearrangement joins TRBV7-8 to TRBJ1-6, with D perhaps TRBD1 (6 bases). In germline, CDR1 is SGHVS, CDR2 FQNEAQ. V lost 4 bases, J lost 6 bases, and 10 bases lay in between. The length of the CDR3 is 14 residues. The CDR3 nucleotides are TGTGCCAGCAGCTCCGGGACATCTAATTCACCCCTCCACTTT. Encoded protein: CASSSGTSNSPLHF.

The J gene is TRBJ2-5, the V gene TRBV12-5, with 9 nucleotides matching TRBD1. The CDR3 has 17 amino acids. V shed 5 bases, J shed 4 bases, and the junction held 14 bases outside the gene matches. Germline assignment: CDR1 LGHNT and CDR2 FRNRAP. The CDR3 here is CASGQSQSRQGVETQYF. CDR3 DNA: TGTGCTAGTGGTCAATCCCAATCCCGACAGGGGGTAGAGACCCAGTACTTC.

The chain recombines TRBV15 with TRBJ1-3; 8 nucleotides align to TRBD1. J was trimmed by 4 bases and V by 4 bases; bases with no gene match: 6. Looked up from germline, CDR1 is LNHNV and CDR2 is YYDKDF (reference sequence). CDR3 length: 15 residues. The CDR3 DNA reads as TGTGCCACCAGCACCGACAGGGGAATGGGAAACACCATATATTTT. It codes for CATSTDRGMGNTIYF.